This T cell receptor beta chain stems from a study of blood T cell repertoires in COVID-19. On the study more broadly: Acute-phase and convalescent COVID-19 samples originated in the United States, Italy and Spain.

Authors' data handling: Amplification of reference gene primers was used by the study to estimate nucleated cell counts. The table came from immunoSEQ multiplex PCR; TCRdb's copy has only in-frame clones and leaves some out. The V and J calls and the clone size are those of that table, but D and trimming were determined from the DNA. The data hold approximately 210,000 clones, with roughly 90% observed a single time. The V gene's germline CDR1 is MGHRA and CDR2 YSYEKL. The CDR3 runs 18 residues. V gave up 2 bases and J gave up 5 bases, with 24 bases separating them. This TCR was recovered from a man aged 35 to 55 with active or convalescent COVID-19. Sequences were obtained from peripheral blood. This chain joins TRBV4-1 and TRBJ1-2, with unresolved D. The CDR3 DNA sequence: TGCGCCAGCAGCCAATCATATCCGACGCCGGGAATCTCTTATGGCTACACCTTC. Translating it yields CASSQSYPTPGISYGYTF.